This TCR beta chain was retrieved from a study of T cell responses to AZD1222 COVID-19 vaccine. CDR3 size: 16 residues. Germline V gene lookup returns CDR1 SGHTS and CDR2 YDEGEE. The junction had 7 bases not matched to a gene; V was cut back by 0 bases and J by 12 bases. Study-wide findings and caveats: It was only after the peak T cell response that any repertoires were sampled.

The table came from immunoSEQ multiplex PCR; TCRdb's copy has only in-frame clones and leaves some out. The sample comprises some 150,000 clones, about 90% of which are singletons, and roughly 4.4% rests with the top ten. In regard to this clone: Its antigen is not known.

The sequence was obtained from an adult in good health. This chain links TRBV5-8 with TRBJ2-1; 15 nucleotides line up with TRBD2. The material sequenced was peripheral blood, taken on day 0 of MenACWY control vaccination. The CDR3, as DNA: TGTGCCAGCAGCTTGGCCAACCCGGGACTAGCGGGAGGGCAGTTCTTC. This sequence encodes CASSLANPGLAGGQFF.